This is a list of T cell receptor beta chains from one sample in a study of T cells in localized non-small cell lung cancer. Using immunoSEQ multiplex PCR, the repertoire was profiled, and TCRdb retains in-frame clones only, with some absent. Of approximately 23,000 clones in the sample, over 75% are singletons; the top ten hold less than 7%. This specimen was PBMCs, taken before any cancer treatment. These receptors originate from a man between 40 and 69 years old with stage II lung adenocarcinoma. The CDR3 runs from the conserved cysteine through the conserved F or W. The D gene is left open where the match is weak. Rows give clone size only sometimes, using once, few, many, or a class for an expanded clone.

NA TRBJ1-6 TRBD1 TRBV19 TGTGCCAGTAGCGAGACAGGGGGCTATTCACCCCTCCACTTT CASSETGGYSPLHF
NA TRBJ2-2 TRBD2 TRBV10-1 TGCGCCAGCAGTGGACTAGCGGGAGCTGACACCGGGGAGCTGTTTTTT CASSGLAGADTGELFF
NA TRBJ2-3 TRBD1 TRBV19 TGTGCCAGTAGTTCCTATGGGGGCAGGGGGCTCAGCACAGATACGCAGTATTTT CASSSYGGRGLSTDTQYF
NA TRBJ2-5 TRBD2 TRBV10-3 TGTGCCAGCGGGGGACCCCAAGAGACCCAGTACTTC CASGGPQETQYF
NA TRBJ1-3 TRBD1 TRBV13 TGTGCCAGCAGCCAGCAACCGGGACAGGGAAACACCATATATTTT CASSQQPGQGNTIYF
once TRBJ2-7 TRBD1 TRBV7-9 TGTGCCAGCAGCACCCAGGACAGGGGAGGCGAGCAGTACTTC CASSTQDRGGEQYF
NA TRBJ2-1 NA TRBV11-3 TGTGCCAGCAGCTTAGAACCGGGAGTTAGAAATGAGCAGTTCTTC CASSLEPGVRNEQFF
NA TRBJ2-5 NA TRBV29-1 TGCAGCGTTGAAGATCCTGTGTTGGATTCCGTGGAGACCCAGTACTTC CSVEDPVLDSVETQYF
NA TRBJ2-1 TRBD1 TRBV19 TGTGCCAGTAGTAAACAGGGGTTCTCCTACAATGAGCAGTTCTTC CASSKQGFSYNEQFF
NA TRBJ2-1 NA TRBV11-3 TGTGCCAGCAGCTTAGGTGGGGTGGGGAATGAGCAGTTCTTC CASSLGGVGNEQFF
NA TRBJ1-2 TRBD1 TRBV30 TGTGCCTGGTTACCGGGACAGGGGGTTTACTATGGCTACACCTTC CAWLPGQGVYYGYTF